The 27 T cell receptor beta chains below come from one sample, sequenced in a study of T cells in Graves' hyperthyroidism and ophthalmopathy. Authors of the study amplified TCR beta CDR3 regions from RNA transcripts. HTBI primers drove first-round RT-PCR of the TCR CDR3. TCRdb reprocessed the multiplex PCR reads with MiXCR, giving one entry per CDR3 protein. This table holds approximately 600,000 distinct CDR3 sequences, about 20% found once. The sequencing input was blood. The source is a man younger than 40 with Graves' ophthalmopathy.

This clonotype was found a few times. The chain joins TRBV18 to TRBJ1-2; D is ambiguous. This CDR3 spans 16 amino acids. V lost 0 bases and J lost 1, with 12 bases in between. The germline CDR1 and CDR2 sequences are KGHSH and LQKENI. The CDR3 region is CASSPPGLKINYGYTF. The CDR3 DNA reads TGTGCCAGCTCACCACCGGGCCTGAAGATTAACTATGGCTACACCTTC.

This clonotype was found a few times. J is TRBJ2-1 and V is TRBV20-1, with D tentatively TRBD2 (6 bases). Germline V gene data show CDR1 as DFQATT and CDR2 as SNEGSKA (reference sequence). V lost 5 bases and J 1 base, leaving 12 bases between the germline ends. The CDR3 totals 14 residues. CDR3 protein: CSAPLAVSYNEQFF. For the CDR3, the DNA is TGCAGTGCTCCCTTAGCGGTATCCTACAATGAGCAGTTCTTC.

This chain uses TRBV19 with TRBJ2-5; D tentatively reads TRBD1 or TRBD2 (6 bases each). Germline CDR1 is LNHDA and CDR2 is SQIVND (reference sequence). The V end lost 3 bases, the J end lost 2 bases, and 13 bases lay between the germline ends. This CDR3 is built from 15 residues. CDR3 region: CASSIWGAQQETQYF. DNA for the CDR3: TGTGCCAGTAGTATCTGGGGGGCGCAACAAGAGACCCAGTACTTC.

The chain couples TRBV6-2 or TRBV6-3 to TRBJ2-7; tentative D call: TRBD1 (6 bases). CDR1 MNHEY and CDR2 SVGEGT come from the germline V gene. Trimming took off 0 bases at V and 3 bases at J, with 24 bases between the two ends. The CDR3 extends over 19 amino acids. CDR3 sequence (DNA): TGTGCCAGCAGTTACTCGAGAACAGGGTTTCTATCCTTGGACTACGAGCAGTACTTC. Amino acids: CASSYSRTGFLSLDYEQYF.

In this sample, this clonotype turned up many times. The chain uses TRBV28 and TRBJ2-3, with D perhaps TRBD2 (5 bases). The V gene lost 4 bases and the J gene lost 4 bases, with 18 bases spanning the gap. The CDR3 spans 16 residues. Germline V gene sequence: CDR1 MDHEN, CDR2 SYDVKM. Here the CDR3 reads CASSSFSSGMADTQYF. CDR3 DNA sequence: TGTGCCAGCAGTTCCTTCTCAAGCGGTATGGCAGATACGCAGTATTTT.

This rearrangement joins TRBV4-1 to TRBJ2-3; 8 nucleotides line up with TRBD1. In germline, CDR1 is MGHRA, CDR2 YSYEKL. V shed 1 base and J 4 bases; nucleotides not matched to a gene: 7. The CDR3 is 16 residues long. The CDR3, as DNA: TGCGCCAGCAGCCAAGTCGTCACAGGGGGTTCAGATACGCAGTATTTT. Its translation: CASSQVVTGGSDTQYF.

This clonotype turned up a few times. The DNA for the CDR3 is TGCGCCAGCAGCCAAGAACAGGGAACCAATCAGCCCCAGCATTTT. Its protein product is CASSQEQGTNQPQHF. V gene TRBV4-1 combines with J gene TRBJ1-5; TRBD1 is a possible D gene (6 bases). This CDR3 region has 15 residues. CDR1 is MGHRA and CDR2 is YSYEKL in the germline V gene. The ends were cut back, 0 bases at V and 3 bases at J, with 9 bases in the middle.

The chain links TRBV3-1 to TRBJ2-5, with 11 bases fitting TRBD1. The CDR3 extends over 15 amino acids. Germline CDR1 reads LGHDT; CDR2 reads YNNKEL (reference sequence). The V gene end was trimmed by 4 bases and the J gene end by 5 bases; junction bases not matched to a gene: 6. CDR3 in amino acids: CASSLRTGGKETQYF. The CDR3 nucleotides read TGTGCCAGCAGCCTCCGGACAGGGGGCAAGGAGACCCAGTACTTC.

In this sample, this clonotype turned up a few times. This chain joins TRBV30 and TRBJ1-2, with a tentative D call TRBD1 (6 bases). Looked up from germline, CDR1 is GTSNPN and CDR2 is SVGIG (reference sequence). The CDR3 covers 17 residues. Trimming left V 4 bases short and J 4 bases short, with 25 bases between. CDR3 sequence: CAWTLLSYESQGYGYTF. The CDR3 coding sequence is TGTGCCTGGACCCTCCTAAGCTACGAATCACAGGGCTATGGCTACACCTTC. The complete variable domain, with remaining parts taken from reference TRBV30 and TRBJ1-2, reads SQTIHQWPATLVQPVGSPLSLECTVEGTSNPNLYWYRQAAGRGLQLLFYSVGIGQISSEVPQNLSASRPQDRQFILSSKKLLLSDSGFYLCAWTLLSYESQGYGYTFGSGTRLTVV.

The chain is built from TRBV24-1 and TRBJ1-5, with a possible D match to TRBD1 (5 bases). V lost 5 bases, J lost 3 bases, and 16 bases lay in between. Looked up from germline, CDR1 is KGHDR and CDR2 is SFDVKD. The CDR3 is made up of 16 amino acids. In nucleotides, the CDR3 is TGTGCCACCAGTGGGGGCGGGGCCAGTCTCAATCAGCCCCAGCATTTT. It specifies CATSGGGASLNQPQHF.

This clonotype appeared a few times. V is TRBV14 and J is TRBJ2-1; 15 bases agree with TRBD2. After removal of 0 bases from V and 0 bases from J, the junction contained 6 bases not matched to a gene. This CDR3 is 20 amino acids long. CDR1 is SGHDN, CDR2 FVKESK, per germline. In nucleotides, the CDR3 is TGTGCCAGCAGCCAAGATGGAGGACTAGCGGGAGGGAGCTCCTACAATGAGCAGTTCTTC. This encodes CASSQDGGLAGGSSYNEQFF. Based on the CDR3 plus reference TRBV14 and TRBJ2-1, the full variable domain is EAGVTQFPSHSVIEKGQTVTLRCDPISGHDNLYWYRRVMGKEIKFLLHFVKESKQDESGMPNNRFLAERTGGTYSTLKVQPAELEDSGVYFCASSQDGGLAGGSSYNEQFFGPGTRLTVL.

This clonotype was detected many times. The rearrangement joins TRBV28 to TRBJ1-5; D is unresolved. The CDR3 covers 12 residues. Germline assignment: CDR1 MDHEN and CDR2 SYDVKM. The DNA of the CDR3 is TGTGTCACGGCCGCACGCAATCAGCCCCAGCATTTT. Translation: CVTAARNQPQHF. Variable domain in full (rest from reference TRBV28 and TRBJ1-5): DVKVTQSSRYLVKRTGEKVFLECVQDMDHENMFWYRQDPGLGLRLIYFSYDVKMKEKGDIPEGYSVSREKKERFSLILESASTNQTSMYLCVTAARNQPQHFGDGTRLSIL.

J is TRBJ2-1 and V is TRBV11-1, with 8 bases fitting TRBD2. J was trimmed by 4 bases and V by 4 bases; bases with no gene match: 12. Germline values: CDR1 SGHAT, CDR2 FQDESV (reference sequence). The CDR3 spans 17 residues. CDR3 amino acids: CASSSTERGLEYNEQFF. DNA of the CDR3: TGTGCCAGCAGCTCCACGGAGCGGGGGTTGGAGTACAATGAGCAGTTCTTC.

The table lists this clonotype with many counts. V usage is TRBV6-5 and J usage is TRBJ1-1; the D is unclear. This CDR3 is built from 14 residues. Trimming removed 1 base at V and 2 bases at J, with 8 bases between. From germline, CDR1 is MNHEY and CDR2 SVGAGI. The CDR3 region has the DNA TGTGCCAGCAGTTACTTGGACGCAAACACTGAAGCTTTCTTT. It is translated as CASSYLDANTEAFF.

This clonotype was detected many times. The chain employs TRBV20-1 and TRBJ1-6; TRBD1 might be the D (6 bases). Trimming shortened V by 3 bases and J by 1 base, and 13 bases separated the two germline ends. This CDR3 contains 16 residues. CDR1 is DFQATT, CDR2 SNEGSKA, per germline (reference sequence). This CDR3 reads CSASPSGTSYNSPLHF. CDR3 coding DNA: TGCAGTGCTAGTCCCTCCGGGACATCCTATAATTCACCCCTCCACTTT.

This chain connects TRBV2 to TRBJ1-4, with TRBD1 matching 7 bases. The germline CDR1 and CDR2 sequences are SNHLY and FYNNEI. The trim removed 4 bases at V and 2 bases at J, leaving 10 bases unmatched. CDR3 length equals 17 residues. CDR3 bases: TGTGCCAGCAGTGCCCTCGGGACAGAGTTCACTAATGAAAAACTGTTTTTT. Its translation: CASSALGTEFTNEKLFF.

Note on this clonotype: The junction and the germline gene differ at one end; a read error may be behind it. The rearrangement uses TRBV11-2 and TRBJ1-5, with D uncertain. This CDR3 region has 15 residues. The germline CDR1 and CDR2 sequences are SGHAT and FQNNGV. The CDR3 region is CASSQDFSSNQPQHF. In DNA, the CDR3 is TGCGCCAGCAGCCAAGATTTCAGTAGCAATCAGCCCCAGCATTTT.

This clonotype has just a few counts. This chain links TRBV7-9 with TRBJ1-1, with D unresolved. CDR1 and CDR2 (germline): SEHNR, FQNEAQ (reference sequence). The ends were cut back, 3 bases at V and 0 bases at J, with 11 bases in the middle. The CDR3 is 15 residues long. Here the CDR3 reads CASSFKGVMNTEAFF. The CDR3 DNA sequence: TGTGCCAGCAGCTTCAAGGGAGTAATGAACACTGAAGCTTTCTTT.

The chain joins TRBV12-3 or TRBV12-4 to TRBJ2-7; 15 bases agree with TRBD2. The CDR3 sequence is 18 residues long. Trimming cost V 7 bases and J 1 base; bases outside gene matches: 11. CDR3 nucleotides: TGTGCCAGCACCGTGGGACTAGCGGGAGGCCATGCTTCCTACGAGCAGTACTTC. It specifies CASTVGLAGGHASYEQYF.

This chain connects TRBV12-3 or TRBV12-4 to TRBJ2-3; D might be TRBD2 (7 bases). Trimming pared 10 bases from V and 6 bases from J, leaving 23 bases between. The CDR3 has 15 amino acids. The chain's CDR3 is CATSTTGGLPDTQYF. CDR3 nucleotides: TGTGCCACCTCCACGACGGGGGGCCTCCCGGATACGCAGTATTTT.

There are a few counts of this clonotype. DNA for the CDR3: TGCAGTGCCGCAGCGGGAGGGATGAACACTGAAGCTTTCTTT. This gives the protein CSAAAGGMNTEAFF. V and J are TRBV20-1 and TRBJ1-1; D not certain. The ends were cut back, 6 bases at V and 0 bases at J, with 14 bases in the middle. CDR3 size: 14 residues. Germline CDR1 reads DFQATT; CDR2 reads SNEGSKA (reference sequence).

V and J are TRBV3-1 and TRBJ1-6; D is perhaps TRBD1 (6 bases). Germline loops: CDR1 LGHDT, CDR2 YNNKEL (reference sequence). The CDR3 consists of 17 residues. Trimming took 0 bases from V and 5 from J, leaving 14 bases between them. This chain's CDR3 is CASSQDLWTENNSPLHF. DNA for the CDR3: TGTGCCAGCAGCCAAGATCTATGGACAGAAAATAATTCACCCCTCCACTTT.

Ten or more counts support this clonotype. The CDR3 sequence is CASSDERDRTDTQYF. DNA of the CDR3: TGTGCCAGCAGTGACGAGCGGGACCGCACAGATACGCAGTATTTT. This sequence joins TRBV6-1 and TRBJ2-3; TRBD2 matches 7 bases. The CDR3 runs 15 residues. Germline values: CDR1 MNHNS, CDR2 SASEGT. V shed 3 bases and J 1 base; nucleotides not matched to a gene: 4.

As DNA, the CDR3 is TGCAGTGCTAGTTCACCACTCTCTGGGGCCAACGTCCTGACTTTC. As protein: CSASSPLSGANVLTF. This chain links TRBV20-1 with TRBJ2-6, with D uncertain. The CDR3 totals 15 residues. Germline V gene sequence: CDR1 DFQATT, CDR2 SNEGSKA (reference sequence). V lost 3 bases, J lost 0 bases, and 9 bases lay in between.

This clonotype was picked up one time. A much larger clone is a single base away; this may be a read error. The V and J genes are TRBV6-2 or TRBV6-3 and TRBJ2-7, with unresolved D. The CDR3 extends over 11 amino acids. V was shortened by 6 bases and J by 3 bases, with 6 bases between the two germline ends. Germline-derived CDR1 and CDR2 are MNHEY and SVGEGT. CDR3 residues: CASRTHYEQYF. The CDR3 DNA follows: TGTGCCAGCAGAACCCACTACGAGCAGTACTTC.

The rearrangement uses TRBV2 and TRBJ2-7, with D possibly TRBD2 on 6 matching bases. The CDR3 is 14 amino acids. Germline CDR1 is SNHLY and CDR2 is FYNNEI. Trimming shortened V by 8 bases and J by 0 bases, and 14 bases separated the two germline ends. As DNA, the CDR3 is TGTGCCAGCGGCGACCGGGACTTCTCCTACGAGCAGTACTTC. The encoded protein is CASGDRDFSYEQYF.

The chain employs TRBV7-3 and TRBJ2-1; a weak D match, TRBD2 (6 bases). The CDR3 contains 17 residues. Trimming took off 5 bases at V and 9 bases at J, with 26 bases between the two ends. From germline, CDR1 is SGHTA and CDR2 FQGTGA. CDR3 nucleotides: TGTGCCAGCAGCATGCCTCTAGCGAAGGGTTCGCCGGGTGAGCAGTTCTTC. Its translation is CASSMPLAKGSPGEQFF.